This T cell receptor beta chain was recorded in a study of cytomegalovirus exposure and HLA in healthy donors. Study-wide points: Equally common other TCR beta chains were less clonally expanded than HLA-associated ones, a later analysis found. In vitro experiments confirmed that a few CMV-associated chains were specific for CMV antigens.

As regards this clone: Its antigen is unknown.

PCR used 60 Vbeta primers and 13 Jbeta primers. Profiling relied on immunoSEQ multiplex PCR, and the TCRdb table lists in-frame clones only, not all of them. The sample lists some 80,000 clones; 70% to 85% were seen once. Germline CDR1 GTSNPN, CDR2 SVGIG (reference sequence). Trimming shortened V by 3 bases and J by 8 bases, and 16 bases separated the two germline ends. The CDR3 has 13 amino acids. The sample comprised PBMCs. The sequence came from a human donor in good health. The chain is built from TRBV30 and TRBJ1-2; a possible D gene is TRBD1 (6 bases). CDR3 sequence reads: CAWRTRQGHGYTF. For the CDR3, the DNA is TGTGCCTGGAGAACACGGCAGGGGCACGGCTACACCTTC.